The rows below give T cell receptor beta chains drawn from one sample of a study of blood T cells in healthy people across ages. TCRdb re-analysed the 5' RACE reads in MiXCR, keeping a single row per CDR3 protein. The table has roughly 860,000 distinct CDR3 sequences, around 62% seen once; the top ten hold about a quarter. The sequencing input was blood. These receptors were taken from a man aged 25-45 years in good health. Each CDR3 is given with its conserved first and last residue. A D gene is named only where the DNA matches it firmly. Where a row states a size, it is once, few, many or the class of an expanded clone; other rows omit it.

abundance | j_gene | v_gene | d_gene | CDR3nt | CDR3aa
. | TRBJ1-6 | TRBV28 | TRBD1 | TGTGCCAGCAGGCTATTACCCGGGACAGGGGGACCCCTCCACTTT | CASRLLPGTGGPLHF
. | TRBJ1-5 | TRBV7-2 | . | TGTGCCAGCAGCTCGGACAGCTATAGCAATCAGCCCCAGCATTTT | CASSSDSYSNQPQHF
. | TRBJ1-2 | TRBV14 | TRBD1 | TGTGCCAGCAGCCCATGGGGACAGGCTGGCCGTGGCTACACCTTC | CASSPWGQAGRGYTF
. | TRBJ1-2 | TRBV12-3/TRBV12-4 | TRBD1 | TGTGCCAGCAGTTCCACGACAGGGAGATCGCTCGGCTACACCTTC | CASSSTTGRSLGYTF
few | TRBJ2-7 | TRBV28 | . | TGTGCCAGCCAGTCTCTCAGTACACTGGTGGACGAGCAGTACTTC | CASQSLSTLVDEQYF
. | TRBJ2-1 | TRBV24-1 | . | TGTGCCACCAGTGATTTAAGTGGGTACAATGAGCAGTTCTTC | CATSDLSGYNEQFF
. | TRBJ2-3 | TRBV6-4 | . | TGTGCCAGCAGGGATATAGGGGAGTCTAGCACAGATACGCAGTATTTT | CASRDIGESSTDTQYF
few | TRBJ2-7 | TRBV3-1 | . | TGTGCCAGCAGCCAAGGGGGGGCTTTTTACGAGCAGTACTTC | CASSQGGAFYEQYF
. | TRBJ2-3 | TRBV4-3 | . | TGCGCCAGCAGCCACGTCTCTAGCACAGATACGCAGTATTTT | CASSHVSSTDTQYF
. | TRBJ2-7 | TRBV27 | . | TGTGCCAGCAGTGGGACCCCAGGGTACTACGAGCAGTACTTC | CASSGTPGYYEQYF
. | TRBJ2-3 | TRBV3-1 | . | TGTACCAGCAGCCACGTCGGCAGGGCCCCTACAGATACGCAGTATTTT | CTSSHVGRAPTDTQYF
. | TRBJ2-5 | TRBV6-2/TRBV6-3 | TRBD2 | TGTGCCAGCAGTACCCTCGGACTAGCGGGCCAAGAGACCCAGTACTTC | CASSTLGLAGQETQYF
. | TRBJ2-1 | TRBV12-3/TRBV12-4 | . | TGTGCCAGCAGTTCGGGACAGCCGGGAGGGAATGAGCAGTTCTTC | CASSSGQPGGNEQFF
few | TRBJ2-2 | TRBV5-1 | . | TGCGCCAGCAGCTTCTCTCGGGGGGCCACCGGGGAGCTGTTTTTT | CASSFSRGATGELFF
. | TRBJ2-7 | TRBV10-3 | . | TGTGCCATCAGTGAGTCTGTCGGAACCTCCTACGAGGAGTACTTC | CAISESVGTSYEEYF
. | TRBJ2-7 | TRBV21-1 | . | TGTGCCAGCAGCAAAGTGGATCCTGATACCTACGAGCAGTACTTC | CASSKVDPDTYEQYF
. | TRBJ2-1 | TRBV4-3 | TRBD2 | TGCGCCAGCAGCCAAGGCGGGGGGGCATATGAGCAGTTCTTC | CASSQGGGAYEQFF
. | TRBJ1-2 | TRBV7-2 | . | TGTGCCAGCAGCATGGAAAGGGGAAATGGCTACACCTTC | CASSMERGNGYTF
. | TRBJ1-6 | TRBV20-1 | . | TGCAGTGCTAGATCCGTTCGGGACACAGGTTCACCCCTCCACTTT | CSARSVRDTGSPLHF
few | TRBJ2-6 | TRBV6-2/TRBV6-3 | . | TGTGCCAGCAGTCCACTTCCCGCTGGTGGGGCCAACGTCCTGACTTTC | CASSPLPAGGANVLTF
few | TRBJ2-3 | TRBV7-2 | TRBD2 | TGTGCCAGCAGCTCTCTAAGGTTGGCGGGGGGTCCAGATACGCAGTATTTT | CASSSLRLAGGPDTQYF
once | TRBJ2-5 | TRBV20-1 | . | TGCAGTGCTAGAGATTCGGTGCCGAAGGGTGAGACCCAGTACTTC | CSARDSVPKGETQYF
. | TRBJ2-3 | TRBV5-1 | . | TGCGCCAGCAGCTTACGTCCAGGAACCCCTGAGGCATACCGCACAGATACGCAGTATTTT | CASSLRPGTPEAYRTDTQYF
few | TRBJ1-2 | TRBV5-6 | . | TGTGCCAGCAGCCTACCGGACAGAGTCTATGGCTACACCTTC | CASSLPDRVYGYTF
. | TRBJ2-7 | TRBV20-1 | TRBD1 | TGCAGTTTACTACGGGACAGGGGTACCTACGAGCAGTACTTC | CSLLRDRGTYEQYF
. | TRBJ2-7 | TRBV5-1 | . | TGCGCCAGCAGCTTGTCCGGCAGGCGAATCGACGAGCAGTACTTC | CASSLSGRRIDEQYF
few | TRBJ2-7 | TRBV6-6 | . | TGTGCCAGCAGGACAGAGTCCTACGAGCAGTACTTC | CASRTESYEQYF
few | TRBJ2-1 | TRBV20-1 | . | TGCAGTGCTAGAGAAGGGACCGGGGGCAATGAGCAGTTCTTC | CSAREGTGGNEQFF
. | TRBJ1-1 | TRBV6-6 | . | TGTGCCAGCGCTCAGCGGAACACTGAAGCTTTCTTT | CASAQRNTEAFF
. | TRBJ2-1 | TRBV9 | . | TGTGCCAGCAGCGTAGGGTCGGGGAATAATGAGCAGTTCTTC | CASSVGSGNNEQFF
. | TRBJ2-7 | TRBV20-1 | . | TGCAGTGCTAGAGATCGTGAGGACGCGGCCGTCTACGAGCAGTACTTC | CSARDREDAAVYEQYF
. | TRBJ2-2 | TRBV30 | . | TGTGCCTCCAGGGATGGTTACGGGGAGCTGTTTTTT | CASRDGYGELFF
once | TRBJ2-1 | TRBV7-9 | TRBD1 | TGTGCCAGCAGCTCGAGGACAGGATCCAGGAATGAGCAGTTCTTC | CASSSRTGSRNEQFF
few | TRBJ2-7 | TRBV7-2 | . | TGTGCCAGCAGCTATGGACACGGCGTGTCAGGCGAGCAGTACTTC | CASSYGHGVSGEQYF
. | TRBJ1-2 | TRBV11-1 | . | TGTGCCAGCAGCCTACGGGACATAACTAGGAGCTACACCTTC | CASSLRDITRSYTF
. | TRBJ2-1 | TRBV6-6 | TRBD2 | TGTGCCAGCAGTTACAAACTAGCGGGGGTTTCCAATGAGCAGTTCTTC | CASSYKLAGVSNEQFF
. | TRBJ2-7 | TRBV27 | . | TGTGCCAGCAGTTTATCAGCCGGGACAACCGCCTACGAGCAGTACTTC | CASSLSAGTTAYEQYF
. | TRBJ2-6 | TRBV5-4 | . | TGTGCCAGCACCCCGTCGATCTCTGGGGCCAACGTCCTGACTTTC | CASTPSISGANVLTF
few | TRBJ1-6 | TRBV25-1 | TRBD1 | TGTGCCAGCAGTGAATCTGGACAGGGATATAATTCACCCCTCCACTTT | CASSESGQGYNSPLHF
. | TRBJ2-7 | TRBV6-5 | . | TGTGCCAGCAGTTACAACGGCGGCTCCTACGAGCAGTACTTC | CASSYNGGSYEQYF
. | TRBJ1-4 | TRBV20-1 | TRBD1 | TGCAGTGCTAGAGCCCCGGACAGGGGGCGGGCTAATGAAAAACTGTTTTTT | CSARAPDRGRANEKLFF
. | TRBJ2-2 | TRBV7-2 | TRBD1 | TGTGCCATAGGGGACAGGGGAGAGACCGGGGAGCTGTTTTTT | CAIGDRGETGELFF
. | TRBJ1-1 | TRBV27 | . | TGTGCCAGCAGTTTAATAGGGAGGTCGTATGGGGGATTGAACCCTGAAGCTTTCTTT | CASSLIGRSYGGLNPEAFF
. | TRBJ1-4 | TRBV5-6 | . | TGTGCCAGCAGCCCCAGACAGCCTAATGAAAAACTGTTTTTT | CASSPRQPNEKLFF
. | TRBJ2-5 | TRBV9 | . | TGTGCCAGCAGCGTAGCTATTAGGGGAGGTCAAGAGACCCAGTACTTC | CASSVAIRGGQETQYF
. | TRBJ2-5 | TRBV2 | . | TGTGCCAGCAGGGGACGGACCCAACAAGAGACCCAGTACTTC | CASRGRTQQETQYF
. | TRBJ2-7 | TRBV7-9 | TRBD2 | TGTGCCAGCAGCCCGGGTCGACTAGCGGAGACCGCCGAGCAGTACTTC | CASSPGRLAETAEQYF
. | TRBJ2-3 | TRBV9 | . | TGTGCCAGCAGCGTAGAGCCCCTAGGACTCACCAGCACAGATACGCAGTATTTT | CASSVEPLGLTSTDTQYF
. | TRBJ2-3 | TRBV30 | . | TGTGCCTGGAGTTCGTCCGGGCTACGGACCAATACGCAGTATTTT | CAWSSSGLRTNTQYF
. | TRBJ1-1 | TRBV5-1 | . | TGCGCCAGCAGCTTCCAGGGTAGGACTGAAGCTTTCTTT | CASSFQGRTEAFF
. | TRBJ2-5 | TRBV6-5 | TRBD1 | TGTGCCAGCAGGCGGCCAGGGACAGGAGAGACCCAGTACTTC | CASRRPGTGETQYF
. | TRBJ2-5 | TRBV7-2 | . | TGTGCCAGCAGCCCCCACCCGTCGGGGTCGGAGACCCAGTACTTC | CASSPHPSGSETQYF
. | TRBJ2-2 | TRBV14 | . | TGTGCCAGCAGCCAAGATGGGGGACTCAGGGGGGTCGCCGGGGAGCTGTTTTTT | CASSQDGGLRGVAGELFF
. | TRBJ1-2 | TRBV7-2 | TRBD1 | TGTGCCAGCAGCTTGAAACAGGGGATCAACTATGGCTACACCTTC | CASSLKQGINYGYTF
. | TRBJ2-1 | TRBV6-5 | TRBD1 | TGTGCCAGCAGTTATGCCCCGACAGGGACCTACAATGAGCAGTTCTTC | CASSYAPTGTYNEQFF
. | TRBJ2-1 | TRBV10-3 | TRBD1 | TGTGCCACCCGGACAGGGCAAAATGAGCAGTTCTTC | CATRTGQNEQFF
few | TRBJ1-5 | TRBV20-1 | . | TGCAGTGCTAGAGCAAGGGGTAGCAATCAGCCCCAGCATTTT | CSARARGSNQPQHF
few | TRBJ2-6 | TRBV4-3 | TRBD1 | TGCGCCAGCAGCGGGCAGGGGGTATCTTCTGGGGCCAACGTCCTGACTTTC | CASSGQGVSSGANVLTF